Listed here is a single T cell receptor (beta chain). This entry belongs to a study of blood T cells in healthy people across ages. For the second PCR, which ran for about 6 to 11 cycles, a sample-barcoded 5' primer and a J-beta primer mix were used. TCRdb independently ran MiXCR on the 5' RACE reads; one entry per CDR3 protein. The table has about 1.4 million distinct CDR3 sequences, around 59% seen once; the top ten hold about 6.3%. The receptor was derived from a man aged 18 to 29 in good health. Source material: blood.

The CDR3 loop is CASSLVGRAHPQHF. The CDR3 region has the DNA TGTGCCAGCAGTTTAGTGGGCAGGGCTCATCCCCAGCATTTT. The chain links TRBV27 to TRBJ1-5, with D possibly TRBD1 on 5 matching bases. V was trimmed by 2 bases and J by 10 bases, leaving 15 bases between them. The CDR3 consists of 14 residues. Germline values: CDR1 MNHEY, CDR2 SMNVEV (reference sequence).